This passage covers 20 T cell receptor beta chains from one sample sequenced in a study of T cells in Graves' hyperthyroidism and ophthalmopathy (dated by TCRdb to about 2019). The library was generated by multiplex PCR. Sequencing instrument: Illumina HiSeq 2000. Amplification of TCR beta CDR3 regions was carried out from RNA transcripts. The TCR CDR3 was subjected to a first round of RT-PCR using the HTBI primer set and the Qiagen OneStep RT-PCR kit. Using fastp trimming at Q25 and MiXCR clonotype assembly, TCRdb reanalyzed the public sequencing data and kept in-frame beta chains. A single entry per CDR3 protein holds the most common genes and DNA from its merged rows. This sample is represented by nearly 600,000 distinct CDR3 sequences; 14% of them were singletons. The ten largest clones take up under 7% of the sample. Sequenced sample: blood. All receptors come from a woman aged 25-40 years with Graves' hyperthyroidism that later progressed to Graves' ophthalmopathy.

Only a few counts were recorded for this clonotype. The CDR3 coding sequence is TGTGCCATCAGTGATCCTGACAGGGGCCTCTCTGGAAACACCATATATTTT. Amino acid sequence: CAISDPDRGLSGNTIYF. The chain uses TRBV10-3 and TRBJ1-3, with 8 bases fitting TRBD1. With V trimmed by 3 bases and J by 0 bases, 7 bases remained unmatched. Germline V gene lookup returns CDR1 ENHRY and CDR2 SYGVKD. The CDR3 spans 17 residues.

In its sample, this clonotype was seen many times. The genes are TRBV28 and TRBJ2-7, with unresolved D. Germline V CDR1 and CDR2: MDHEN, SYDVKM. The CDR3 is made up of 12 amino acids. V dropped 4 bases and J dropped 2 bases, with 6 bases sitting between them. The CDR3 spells CASSYTAYEQYF. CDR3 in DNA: TGTGCCAGCAGTTATACTGCCTACGAGCAGTACTTC.

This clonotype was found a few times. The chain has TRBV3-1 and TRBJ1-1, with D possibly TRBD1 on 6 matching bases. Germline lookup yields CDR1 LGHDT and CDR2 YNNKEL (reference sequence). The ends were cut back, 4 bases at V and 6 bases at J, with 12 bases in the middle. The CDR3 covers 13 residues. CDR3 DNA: TGTGCCAGCAGCCCCCGGGACAACGCTGAAGCTTTCTTT. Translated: CASSPRDNAEAFF. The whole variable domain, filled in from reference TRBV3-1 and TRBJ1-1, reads DTAVSQTPKYLVTQMGNDKSIKCEQNLGHDTMYWYKQDSKKFLKIMFSYNNKELIINETVPNRFSPKSPDKAHLNLHINSLELGDSAVYFCASSPRDNAEAFFGQGTRLTVV.

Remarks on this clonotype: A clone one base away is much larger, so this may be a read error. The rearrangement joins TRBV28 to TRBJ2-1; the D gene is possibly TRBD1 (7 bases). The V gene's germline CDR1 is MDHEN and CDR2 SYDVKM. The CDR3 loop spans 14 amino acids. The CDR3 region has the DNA TGTGCCACCGCAGGGGCAGGGGGGCACAATAAGCAGTTCTTC. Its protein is CATAGAGGHNKQFF.

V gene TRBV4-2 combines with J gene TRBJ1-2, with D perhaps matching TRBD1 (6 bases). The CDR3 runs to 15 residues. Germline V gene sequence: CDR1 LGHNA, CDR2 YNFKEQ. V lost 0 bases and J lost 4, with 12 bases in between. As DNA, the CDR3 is TGTGCCAGCAGCCAAGAACAGGGCCCAGGCTATGGCTACACCTTC. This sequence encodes CASSQEQGPGYGYTF.

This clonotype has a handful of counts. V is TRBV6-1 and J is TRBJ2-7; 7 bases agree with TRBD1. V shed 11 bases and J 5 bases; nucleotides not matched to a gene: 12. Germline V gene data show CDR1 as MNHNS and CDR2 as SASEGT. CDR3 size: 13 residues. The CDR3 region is CAVRPTGTDEQYF. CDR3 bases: TGTGCCGTACGGCCGACAGGGACCGACGAGCAGTACTTC.

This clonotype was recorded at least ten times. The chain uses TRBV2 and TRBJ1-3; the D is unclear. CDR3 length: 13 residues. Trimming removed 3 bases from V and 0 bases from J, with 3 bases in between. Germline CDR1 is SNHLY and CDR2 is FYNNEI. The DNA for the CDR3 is TGTGCCAGCAGTGAGTTCTCTGGAAACACCATATATTTT. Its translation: CASSEFSGNTIYF.

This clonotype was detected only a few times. The CDR3 reads CASSPPASGIGNEQFF. In DNA form, the CDR3 reads TGTGCCAGCTCACCACCGGCCAGCGGGATAGGGAATGAGCAGTTCTTC. J is TRBJ2-1 and V is TRBV18, with TRBD2 identical over 7 bases. The CDR3 has 16 amino acids. J lost 7 bases, V lost 0 bases, and 9 bases had no gene match. The V gene's germline CDR1 is KGHSH and CDR2 LQKENI.

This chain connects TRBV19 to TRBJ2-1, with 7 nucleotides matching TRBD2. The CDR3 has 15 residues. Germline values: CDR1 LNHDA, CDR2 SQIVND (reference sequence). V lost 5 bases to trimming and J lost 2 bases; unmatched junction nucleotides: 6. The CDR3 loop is CASSSRDYTYNEQFF. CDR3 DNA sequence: TGTGCCAGTAGTTCCCGGGACTATACCTACAATGAGCAGTTCTTC.

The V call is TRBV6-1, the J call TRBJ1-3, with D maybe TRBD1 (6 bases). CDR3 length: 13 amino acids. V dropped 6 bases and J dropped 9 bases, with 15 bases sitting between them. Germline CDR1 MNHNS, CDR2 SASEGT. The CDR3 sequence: CASRLLGQTTIYF. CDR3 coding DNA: TGTGCCAGCAGGCTTCTAGGACAGACCACCATATATTTT.

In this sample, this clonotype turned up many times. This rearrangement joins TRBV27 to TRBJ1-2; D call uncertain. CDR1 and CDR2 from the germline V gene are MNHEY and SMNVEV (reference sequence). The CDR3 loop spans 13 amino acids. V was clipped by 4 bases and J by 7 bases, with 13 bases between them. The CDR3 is CASSSLGVGGYTF. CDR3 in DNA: TGTGCCAGCAGTTCCCTCGGCGTGGGTGGCTACACCTTC.

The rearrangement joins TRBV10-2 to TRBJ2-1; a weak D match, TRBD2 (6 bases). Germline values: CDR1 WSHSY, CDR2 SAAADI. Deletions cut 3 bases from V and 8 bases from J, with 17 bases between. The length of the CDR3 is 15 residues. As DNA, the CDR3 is TGCGCCAGCAGTGATTTGACGGGAGTACAGGATGAGCAGTTCTTC. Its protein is CASSDLTGVQDEQFF.

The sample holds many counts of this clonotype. Here the CDR3 reads CASSGTDNSPLHF. DNA for the CDR3: TGTGCCAGCTCTGGGACAGATAATTCACCCCTCCACTTT. The chain carries TRBV2 and TRBJ1-6; TRBD1 matches 7 bases. Trimming removed 8 bases from V and 5 bases from J; junction bases left unmatched: 3. The CDR3 totals 13 residues. Germline-derived CDR1 and CDR2 are SNHLY and FYNNEI.

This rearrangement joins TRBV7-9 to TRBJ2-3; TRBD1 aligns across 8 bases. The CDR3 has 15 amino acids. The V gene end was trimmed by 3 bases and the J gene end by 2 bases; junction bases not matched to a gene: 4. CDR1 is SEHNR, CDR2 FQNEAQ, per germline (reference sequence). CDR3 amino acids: CASSLAQGDTDTQYF. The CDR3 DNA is TGTGCCAGCAGCTTGGCACAGGGGGACACAGATACGCAGTATTTT.

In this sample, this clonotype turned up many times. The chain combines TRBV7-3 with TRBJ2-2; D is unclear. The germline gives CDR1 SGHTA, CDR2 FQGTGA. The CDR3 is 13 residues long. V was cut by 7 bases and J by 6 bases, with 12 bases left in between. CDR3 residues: CASTRGPAGELFF. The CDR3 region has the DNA TGTGCCAGCACCCGTGGGCCGGCCGGGGAGCTGTTTTTT.

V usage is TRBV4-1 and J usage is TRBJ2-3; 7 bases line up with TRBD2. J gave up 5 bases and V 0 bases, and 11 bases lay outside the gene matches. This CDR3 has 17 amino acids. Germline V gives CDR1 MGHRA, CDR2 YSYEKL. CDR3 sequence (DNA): TGCGCCAGCAGCCAAGATAAAACGGGAGGAGCTGTAGATACGCAGTATTTT. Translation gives CASSQDKTGGAVDTQYF.

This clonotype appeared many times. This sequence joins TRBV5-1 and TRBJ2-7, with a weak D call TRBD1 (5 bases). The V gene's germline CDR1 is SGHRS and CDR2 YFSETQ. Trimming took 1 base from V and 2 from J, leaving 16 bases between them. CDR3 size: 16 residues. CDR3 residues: CASSLNTGSFTYEQYF. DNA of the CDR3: TGCGCCAGCAGCTTGAACACAGGATCCTTCACCTACGAGCAGTACTTC. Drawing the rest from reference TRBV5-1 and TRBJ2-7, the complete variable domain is KAGVTQTPRYLIKTRGQQVTLSCSPISGHRSVSWYQQTPGQGLQFLFEYFSETQRNKGNFPGRFSGRQFSNSRSEMNVSTLELGDSALYLCASSLNTGSFTYEQYFGPGTRLTVT.

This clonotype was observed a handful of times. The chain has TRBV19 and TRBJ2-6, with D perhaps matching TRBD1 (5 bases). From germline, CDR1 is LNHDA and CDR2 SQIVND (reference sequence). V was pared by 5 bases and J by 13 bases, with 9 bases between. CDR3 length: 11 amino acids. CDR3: CASSEDIVLTF. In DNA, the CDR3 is TGTGCCAGTAGTGAGGACATAGTCCTGACTTTC.

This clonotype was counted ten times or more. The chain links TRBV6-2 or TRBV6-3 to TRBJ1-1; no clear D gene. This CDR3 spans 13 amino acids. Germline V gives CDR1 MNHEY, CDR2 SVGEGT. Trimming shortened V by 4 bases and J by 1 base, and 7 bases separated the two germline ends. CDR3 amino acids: CASSFSTNTEAFF. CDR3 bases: TGTGCCAGCAGTTTCTCTACGAACACTGAAGCTTTCTTT.

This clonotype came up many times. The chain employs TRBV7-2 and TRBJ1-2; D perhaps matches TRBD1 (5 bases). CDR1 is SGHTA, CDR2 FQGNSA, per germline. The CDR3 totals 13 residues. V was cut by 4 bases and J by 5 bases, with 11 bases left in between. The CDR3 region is CASSSGLVYGYTF. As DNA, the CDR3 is TGTGCCAGCAGCTCGGGACTGGTATATGGCTACACCTTC.